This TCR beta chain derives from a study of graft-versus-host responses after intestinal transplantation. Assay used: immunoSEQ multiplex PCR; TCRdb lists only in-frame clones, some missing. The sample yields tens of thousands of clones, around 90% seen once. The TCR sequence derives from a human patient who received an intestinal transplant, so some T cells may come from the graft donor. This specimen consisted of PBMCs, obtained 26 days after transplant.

The CDR3 here is CASSPGQGDHTEAFF. For the CDR3, the DNA is TGCGCCAGCAGCCCTGGACAGGGTGACCACACTGAAGCTTTCTTT. The genes are TRBV4-1 and TRBJ1-1; 8 positions agree with TRBD1. The CDR3 totals 15 residues. V lost 4 bases, J lost 3 bases, and 7 bases stayed unmatched. In germline, CDR1 is MGHRA, CDR2 YSYEKL.